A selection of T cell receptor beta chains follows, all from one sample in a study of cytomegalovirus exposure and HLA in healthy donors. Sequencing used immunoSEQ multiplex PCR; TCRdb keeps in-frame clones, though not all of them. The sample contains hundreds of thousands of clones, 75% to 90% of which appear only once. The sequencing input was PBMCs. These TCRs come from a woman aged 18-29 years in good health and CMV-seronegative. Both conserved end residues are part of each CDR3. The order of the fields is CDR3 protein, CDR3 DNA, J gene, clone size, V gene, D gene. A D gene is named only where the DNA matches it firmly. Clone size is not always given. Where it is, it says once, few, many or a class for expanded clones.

CSAGSGYEQYF | TGCAGTGCCGGGAGCGGCTACGAGCAGTACTTC | TRBJ2-7 | - | TRBV20-1 | -
CASSLRGRTDTQYF | TGTGCCAGCAGCTTGCGGGGACGCACAGATACGCAGTATTTT | TRBJ2-3 | - | TRBV5-8 | -
CAWSSAGGAPSYGYTF | TGTGCCTGGAGCTCCGCGGGGGGGGCACCGAGCTATGGCTACACCTTC | TRBJ1-2 | - | TRBV30 | -
CASRGGQGGGYTF | TGTGCCAGCAGGGGAGGACAGGGGGGAGGCTACACCTTC | TRBJ1-2 | - | TRBV6-1 | TRBD1
CASSFTEDTQYF | TGTGCCAGCAGCTTCACAGAAGATACGCAGTATTTT | TRBJ2-3 | - | TRBV7-9 | -
CASRLETSGNSPLHF | TGTGCCAGCAGATTGGAAACATCAGGGAATTCACCCCTCCACTTT | TRBJ1-6 | few | TRBV9 | -
CSVAQDTLYEQYF | TGCAGCGTTGCCCAGGACACCCTCTACGAGCAGTACTTC | TRBJ2-7 | - | TRBV29-1 | -
CASSPTSGSPEETQYF | TGTGCCAGCAGCCCGACTAGCGGGAGCCCAGAGGAGACCCAGTACTTC | TRBJ2-5 | - | TRBV5-4 | TRBD2
CAWSVRTGMSNTEAFF | TGTGCCTGGAGTGTTAGGACAGGGATGAGCAACACTGAAGCTTTCTTT | TRBJ1-1 | - | TRBV30 | TRBD1
CASSFRGPGELFF | TGTGCCAGCAGTTTCCGAGGACCCGGGGAGCTGTTTTTT | TRBJ2-2 | - | TRBV27 | -
CASSEIGGDSNQPQHF | TGTGCCAGCAGTGAAATTGGGGGGGATAGCAATCAGCCCCAGCATTTT | TRBJ1-5 | - | TRBV6-1 | -
CASRRGTVNEKLFF | TGCGCCAGCAGACGAGGGACAGTAAATGAAAAACTGTTTTTT | TRBJ1-4 | - | TRBV5-1 | TRBD1
CASSTVEGAVDTQYF | TGTGCCAGCAGCACCGTAGAGGGGGCGGTGGATACGCAGTATTTT | TRBJ2-3 | - | TRBV11-2 | TRBD1
CASSEAHLTIYF | TGTGCCAGCAGTGAAGCGCACCTTACCATATATTTT | TRBJ1-3 | - | TRBV2 | -
CASSPRGASGIYGELFF | TGTGCCAGCAGCCCCCGTGGGGCTAGCGGGATCTACGGGGAGCTGTTTTTT | TRBJ2-2 | - | TRBV9 | TRBD2
CASSPQTLRTEAFF | TGTGCCAGCAGCCCACAGACCCTGAGGACTGAAGCTTTCTTT | TRBJ1-1 | - | TRBV7-9 | -
CASNKGKGTDTQYF | TGCGCCAGCAATAAGGGAAAAGGCACAGATACGCAGTATTTT | TRBJ2-3 | - | TRBV5-1 | -
CASSLVGRYSYEQYF | TGCGCCAGCAGCTTGGTAGGGCGGTACTCCTACGAGCAGTACTTC | TRBJ2-7 | - | TRBV5-1 | -
CASSIGQTQYF | TGTGCCAGCAGTATCGGGCAAACGCAGTATTTT | TRBJ2-3 | - | TRBV28 | -
CASSERRGTEAFF | TGTGCCAGCAGTGAACGCCGGGGCACTGAAGCTTTCTTT | TRBJ1-1 | - | TRBV6-1 | -
CASSLPSDRVFGYTF | TGTGCCAGCAGTTTACCCTCCGACAGGGTTTTTGGCTACACCTTC | TRBJ1-2 | - | TRBV28 | TRBD1
CASSTGVRGYTF | TGTGCCAGTAGTACAGGCGTCCGGGGCTACACCTTC | TRBJ1-2 | - | TRBV19 | -
CASRRQGRDEQFF | TGCGCCAGCCGCCGACAGGGACGGGATGAGCAGTTCTTC | TRBJ2-1 | - | TRBV5-1 | TRBD1
CASRTDRGNTEAFF | TGTGCCAGCAGGACGGACAGGGGAAACACTGAAGCTTTCTTT | TRBJ1-1 | - | TRBV2 | TRBD1
CASRPQTGPNTEAFF | TGTGCCAGCAGACCCCAGACAGGACCCAACACTGAAGCTTTCTTT | TRBJ1-1 | - | TRBV6-1 | -
CASKPYDGDEQFF | TGTGCCAGCAAACCCTACGACGGGGATGAGCAGTTCTTC | TRBJ2-1 | - | TRBV7-3 | -
CASRKDRGLNEQFF | TGTGCCAGCAGAAAGGACAGGGGGTTAAATGAGCAGTTCTTC | TRBJ2-1 | few | TRBV2 | TRBD1
CAWSVQGAEKLFF | TGTGCCTGGAGTGTACAGGGCGCTGAAAAACTGTTTTTT | TRBJ1-4 | - | TRBV30 | -
CASSEWLQADYNEQFF | TGTGCCAGCAGTGAATGGCTCCAGGCCGATTACAATGAGCAGTTCTTC | TRBJ2-1 | - | TRBV2 | -
CASSHGQGATNEKLFF | TGTGCCAGCAGTCACGGACAGGGGGCTACTAATGAAAAACTGTTTTTT | TRBJ1-4 | - | TRBV27 | TRBD1
CASSYSISGAYEQYF | TGTGCCAGCAGTTACTCCATTTCTGGCGCCTACGAGCAGTACTTC | TRBJ2-7 | once | TRBV6-5 | -
CASSESLDEQFF | TGTGCCAGCAGTGAATCACTCGATGAGCAGTTCTTC | TRBJ2-1 | - | TRBV25-1 | -
CASSGDRGISNEQFF | TGTGCCAGCAGTGGCGACAGGGGAATCTCCAATGAGCAGTTCTTC | TRBJ2-1 | - | TRBV2 | TRBD1
CASPGGLAGSIGKHEQYF | TGTGCCAGCCCGGGGGGGCTAGCGGGATCAATCGGGAAGCACGAGCAGTACTTC | TRBJ2-7 | - | TRBV27 | TRBD2
CASSQGWEQYF | TGTGCCAGCAGTCAGGGCTGGGAGCAGTACTTC | TRBJ2-7 | - | TRBV6-5 | -